These 32 T cell receptor beta chains were sequenced from one sample in a study of blood T cell repertoires in COVID-19. TCRdb's table, derived via immunoSEQ multiplex PCR, lists solely in-frame clones and lacks some. The sample has 410,000 or so clones, about 88% seen once. The sequencing sample was made of peripheral blood. These receptors originate from a woman between 40 and 55 years old with COVID-19, enrolled during active disease.

The V call is TRBV9, the J call TRBJ2-1; tentatively, D is TRBD2 (6 bases). The CDR3 extends over 15 amino acids. Trimming took 0 bases from V and 7 from J, leaving 14 bases between them. CDR1 and CDR2 from the germline V gene are SGDLS and YYNGEE. The CDR3 DNA follows: TGTGCCAGCAGCGTAGAAGGTAGGGCGGGGAATGAGCAGTTCTTC. This translates into CASSVEGRAGNEQFF.

V is TRBV28 and J is TRBJ1-4, with 8 nucleotides matching TRBD1. Germline V gene data show CDR1 as MDHEN and CDR2 as SYDVKM. The CDR3 extends over 14 amino acids. V trimming: 8 bases; J trimming: 6 bases; junction bases outside the gene matches: 8. CDR3 coding DNA: TGTGCCAGCGCCCAGACAGGGGAGTATGAAAAACTGTTTTTT. Its protein is CASAQTGEYEKLFF.

Only a few counts were recorded for this clone. The chain carries TRBV2 and TRBJ1-5, with D uncertain. The ends were cut back, 6 bases at V and 4 bases at J, with 13 bases in the middle. The germline CDR1 and CDR2 sequences are SNHLY and FYNNEI. This CDR3 is built from 14 residues. The CDR3: CASSAYLLNQPQHF. Here the CDR3 DNA reads TGTGCCAGCAGCGCCTACCTCCTTAATCAGCCCCAGCATTTT. Complete variable domain (other parts from reference TRBV2 and TRBJ1-5): EPEVTQTPSHQVTQMGQEVILRCVPISNHLYFYWYRQILGQKVEFLVSFYNNEISEKSEIFDDQFSVERPDGSNFTLKIRSTKLEDSAMYFCASSAYLLNQPQHFGDGTRLSIL.

V is TRBV9 and J is TRBJ1-6, with TRBD1 identical over 7 bases. Germline loops: CDR1 SGDLS, CDR2 YYNGEE. Trimming at V came to 3 bases and at J to 10 bases, leaving 10 bases not matched to a gene. This CDR3 comprises 15 residues. The chain's CDR3 is CASSATGTVGSPLHF. The CDR3 coding sequence is TGTGCCAGCAGCGCCACCGGGACAGTCGGGTCACCCCTCCACTTT.

This rearrangement joins TRBV28 to TRBJ2-1; 7 bases match TRBD2. Germline CDR1 MDHEN, CDR2 SYDVKM. Trimming at V came to 5 bases and at J to 8 bases, leaving 6 bases not matched to a gene. The CDR3 extends over 13 amino acids. The CDR3 DNA reads as TGTGCCAGCAGTCTCCCGACTAGCCATGAGCAGTTCTTC. Its protein product is CASSLPTSHEQFF.

The chain uses TRBV28 and TRBJ1-2; 8 bases line up with TRBD1. CDR1 is MDHEN, CDR2 SYDVKM, per germline. This CDR3 spans 18 amino acids. V shed 2 bases and J 0 bases; nucleotides not matched to a gene: 11. CDR3 coding DNA: TGTGCCAGCAGTTTAGCTGGGACAGGAGTACCGTCTAACTATGGCTACACCTTC. This gives the protein CASSLAGTGVPSNYGYTF.

The chain uses TRBV5-1 and TRBJ1-3; D gene ambiguous. V was trimmed by 1 base and J by 0 bases, leaving 8 bases between them. The CDR3 runs to 15 residues. CDR1 is SGHRS, CDR2 YFSETQ, per germline. CDR3 nucleotides: TGCGCCAGCAGCTTGACACAGTACTCTGGAAACACCATATATTTT. The encoded protein is CASSLTQYSGNTIYF.

The chain combines TRBV9 with TRBJ2-5; D perhaps matches TRBD2 (6 bases). V was clipped by 4 bases and J by 0 bases, with 10 bases between them. The CDR3 runs to 14 residues. Looked up from germline, CDR1 is SGDLS and CDR2 is YYNGEE. CDR3 protein: CASSFRGYQETQYF. The CDR3 region has the DNA TGTGCCAGCAGCTTTCGGGGGTACCAAGAGACCCAGTACTTC.

The V call is TRBV28, the J call TRBJ2-5; 8 bases line up with TRBD2. The CDR3 loop spans 14 amino acids. V lost 3 bases to trimming and J lost 5 bases; unmatched junction nucleotides: 5. Germline V gene sequence: CDR1 MDHEN, CDR2 SYDVKM. The CDR3: CASSLVRGGETQYF. The CDR3 nucleotides are TGTGCCAGCAGTTTGGTCCGGGGGGGCGAGACCCAGTACTTC.

V is TRBV19 and J is TRBJ2-2, with TRBD2 as a possible D gene (5 bases). Trimming removed 5 bases from V and 2 bases from J, with 9 bases in between. The germline V gene encodes CDR1 LNHDA and CDR2 SQIVND (reference sequence). CDR3 length: 14 amino acids. The DNA for the CDR3 is TGTGCCAGTAGTGGAGCGGCCAACACCGGGGAGCTGTTTTTT. Translated: CASSGAANTGELFF.

The rearrangement links TRBV11-2 to TRBJ1-6, with 7 bases fitting TRBD1. This CDR3 spans 15 amino acids. Trimming removed 4 bases from V and 7 bases from J; junction bases left unmatched: 7. Germline CDR1 reads SGHAT; CDR2 reads FQNNGV. The CDR3 nucleotides read TGTGCCAGCAGCTCAACAGACAGGGCGAATTCACCCCTCCACTTT. Its protein product is CASSSTDRANSPLHF.

The chain uses TRBV3-1 (or the pseudogene TRBV3-2) and TRBJ1-3, with 9 positions matching TRBD1. The junction had 11 bases not matched to a gene; V was cut back by 8 bases and J by 0 bases. CDR1 is LGHDT and CDR2 is YNNKEL in the germline V gene (reference sequence). The CDR3 spans 17 residues. The CDR3 reads CASGSGTGPLSGNTIYF. The CDR3 DNA sequence: TGTGCCAGCGGCTCCGGGACAGGGCCTCTCTCTGGAAACACCATATATTTT.

The rearrangement links TRBV14 to TRBJ2-2; a possible D gene is TRBD1 (5 bases). This CDR3 has 18 amino acids. V lost 0 bases to trimming and J lost 0 bases, with 14 bases between them. The germline V gene encodes CDR1 SGHDN and CDR2 FVKESK. The CDR3 DNA follows: TGTGCCAGCAGCCAAGACGTACGTCAGGGATCGAACACCGGGGAGCTGTTTTTT. Translating gives CASSQDVRQGSNTGELFF. Together with reference TRBV14 and TRBJ2-2, the CDR3 gives the full variable domain: EAGVTQFPSHSVIEKGQTVTLRCDPISGHDNLYWYRRVMGKEIKFLLHFVKESKQDESGMPNNRFLAERTGGTYSTLKVQPAELEDSGVYFCASSQDVRQGSNTGELFFGEGSRLTVL.

V and J are TRBV27 and TRBJ1-6; TRBD1 is a possible D gene (5 bases). The germline V gene encodes CDR1 MNHEY and CDR2 SMNVEV (reference sequence). There are 14 residues in the CDR3. V was pared by 6 bases and J by 9 bases, with 15 bases between. Here the CDR3 reads CASRGGVGRSPLHF. Here the CDR3 DNA reads TGTGCCAGCAGAGGAGGGGTCGGACGTTCACCCCTCCACTTT.

Note on this clone: This sample also contains other DNA sequences that code for the same CDR3. The chain is built from TRBV18 and TRBJ1-4, with a weak D call TRBD1 (5 bases). Germline V lookup: CDR1 KGHSH, CDR2 LQKENI. V lost 0 bases, J lost 8 bases, and 13 bases lay in between. The CDR3 consists of 15 residues. The CDR3 protein is CASSPPGQGGEKLFF. CDR3 in DNA: TGTGCCAGCTCACCACCGGGGCAGGGAGGAGAAAAACTGTTTTTT.

The gene calls are TRBV4-1 and TRBJ2-5, with no clear D. Germline V CDR1 and CDR2: MGHRA, YSYEKL. V shed 0 bases and J shed 4 bases, with 9 bases lying between them. The CDR3 is 14 amino acids. The CDR3 region has the DNA TGCGCCAGCAGCCAAGATGCGCAGGCAGAGACCCAGTACTTC. It codes for CASSQDAQAETQYF.

This chain joins TRBV5-4 and TRBJ1-4; D gene uncertain. The CDR3 has 14 residues. Germline-derived CDR1 and CDR2 are SGHNT and YYREEE (reference sequence). Trimming pared 0 bases from V and 8 bases from J, leaving 11 bases between. The CDR3: CASSLDGFTEKLFF. The CDR3, as DNA: TGTGCCAGCAGCTTGGACGGTTTTACGGAAAAACTGTTTTTT.

The rearrangement joins TRBV5-1 to TRBJ2-5; weak D call: TRBD1 (5 bases). There are 16 residues in the CDR3. CDR1 and CDR2 (germline): SGHRS, YFSETQ. Trimming left V 2 bases short and J 6 bases short, with 20 bases between. Here the CDR3 DNA reads TGCGCCAGCAGCTTAGACTCCTCCCCAGGGTATCAGACCCAGTACTTC. Encoded protein: CASSLDSSPGYQTQYF.

The chain is built from TRBV19 and TRBJ1-5; D remains ambiguous. Trimming shortened V by 0 bases and J by 9 bases, and 6 bases separated the two germline ends. The CDR3 is 12 amino acids. Germline CDR1 LNHDA, CDR2 SQIVND (reference sequence). CDR3 amino acids: CASSIDVRPQHF. CDR3 bases: TGTGCCAGTAGTATAGACGTCCGGCCCCAGCATTTT.

This chain joins TRBV7-6 and TRBJ2-1; possible D gene TRBD2, 5 bases. CDR3 size: 16 residues. With 5 bases removed from V and 0 bases from J, the gap between germline ends came to 14 bases. Germline assignment: CDR1 SGHVS and CDR2 FNYEAQ. The CDR3 loop is CASSQLAYSSYNEQFF. DNA for the CDR3: TGTGCCAGCAGCCAGCTAGCCTATAGCTCCTACAATGAGCAGTTCTTC.

This chain links TRBV19 with TRBJ1-4; 7 bases map to TRBD1. Germline CDR1 and CDR2: LNHDA and SQIVND (reference sequence). The trim removed 9 bases at V and 8 bases at J, leaving 18 bases unmatched. CDR3 length: 16 residues. In DNA form, the CDR3 reads TGTGCCAGCCATCGGCGGGGTGAGGGGGCGAGGGAAAAACTGTTTTTT. Encoded protein: CASHRRGEGAREKLFF. Variable domain in full (rest from reference TRBV19 and TRBJ1-4): DGGITQSPKYLFRKEGQNVTLSCEQNLNHDAMYWYRQDPGQGLRLIYYSQIVNDFQKGDIAEGYSVSREKKESFPLTVTSAQKNPTAFYLCASHRRGEGAREKLFFGSGTQLSVL.

This clone was seen a few times. The chain is built from TRBV4-3 and TRBJ1-2; TRBD1 is a possible D gene (5 bases). The V and J ends lost 0 bases and 4 bases respectively, with 9 bases between them. Germline CDR1 is LGHNA and CDR2 is YSLEER. This CDR3 contains 14 residues. This chain's CDR3 is CASSQDNGAYGYTF. The CDR3 DNA reads TGCGCCAGCAGCCAAGATAATGGGGCCTATGGCTACACCTTC.

This chain connects TRBV28 to TRBJ2-3, with TRBD2 identical over 9 bases. Germline-derived CDR1 and CDR2 are MDHEN and SYDVKM. J gave up 0 bases and V 6 bases, and 13 bases lay outside the gene matches. The CDR3 loop spans 18 amino acids. CDR3 nucleotide sequence: TGTGCCAGCAGCCCCGGGACTAGCACCTCTTTTAGCACAGATACGCAGTATTTT. Its protein product is CASSPGTSTSFSTDTQYF.

V gene TRBV7-2 combines with J gene TRBJ2-7; D may be TRBD1 (5 bases). V lost 5 bases and J 3 bases, leaving 14 bases between the germline ends. The CDR3 is made up of 14 amino acids. Looked up from germline, CDR1 is SGHTA and CDR2 is FQGNSA. In nucleotides, the CDR3 is TGTGCCAGCAGCGCTACTGGGGCTGGCTACGAGCAGTACTTC. Encoded protein: CASSATGAGYEQYF.

The chain combines TRBV5-6 with TRBJ1-1, with D perhaps TRBD1 (5 bases). The CDR3 is 14 amino acids. From germline, CDR1 is SGHDT and CDR2 YYEEEE. V was pared by 6 bases and J by 10 bases, with 22 bases between. The CDR3 protein is CASNKPGGKIGAFF. CDR3 sequence (DNA): TGTGCCAGCAACAAACCCGGGGGGAAAATTGGAGCTTTCTTT.

This sequence joins TRBV10-3 and TRBJ2-3; 9 nucleotides align to TRBD2. This CDR3 is 16 amino acids long. CDR1 ENHRY and CDR2 SYGVKD come from the germline V gene. V shed 6 bases and J 2 bases; nucleotides not matched to a gene: 9. CDR3 in amino acids: CAISPQLAGPTDTQYF. CDR3 sequence (DNA): TGTGCCATCAGCCCCCAACTAGCGGGCCCCACAGATACGCAGTATTTT.

The chain carries TRBV19 and TRBJ1-5; 9 nucleotides agree with TRBD1. Losses at the gene ends were 10 bases for V and 5 bases for J; bases not matched to a gene: 9. There are 14 residues in the CDR3. Germline CDR1 reads LNHDA; CDR2 reads SQIVND (reference sequence). CDR3 loop: CATGQGWEDQPQHF. The CDR3 DNA reads as TGTGCCACAGGACAGGGGTGGGAGGATCAGCCCCAGCATTTT.

The chain is built from TRBV5-1 and TRBJ1-2; unclear D gene. V was shortened by 1 base and J by 4 bases, with 14 bases between the two germline ends. The CDR3 covers 15 residues. Germline CDR1 reads SGHRS; CDR2 reads YFSETQ. This CDR3 reads CASSLLNTDLYGYTF. The CDR3, as DNA: TGCGCCAGCAGCTTGCTGAATACAGACCTCTATGGCTACACCTTC.

V and J are TRBV19 and TRBJ1-5; 8 bases align to TRBD1. CDR1 and CDR2 from the germline V gene are LNHDA and SQIVND (reference sequence). V lost 7 bases to trimming and J lost 6 bases; unmatched junction nucleotides: 11. The CDR3 is 15 amino acids. The CDR3 region has the DNA TGTGCCAGTACCACGATCCAGGGGGCGAGTCAGCCCCAGCATTTT. Translated: CASTTIQGASQPQHF.

V and J are TRBV18 and TRBJ1-5, with 7 bases matching TRBD1. Trimming at V came to 3 bases and at J to 0 bases, leaving 8 bases not matched to a gene. The CDR3 totals 17 residues. From germline, CDR1 is KGHSH and CDR2 LQKENI. CDR3 in amino acids: CASSPGQAPYSNQPQHF. The CDR3, as DNA: TGTGCCAGCTCACCCGGACAGGCCCCGTATAGCAATCAGCCCCAGCATTTT.

In this sample, this clone turned up a few times. The chain carries TRBV19 and TRBJ1-2; 9 nucleotides align to TRBD1. This CDR3 comprises 14 residues. Germline V gene sequence: CDR1 LNHDA, CDR2 SQIVND (reference sequence). Unmatched junction bases numbered 8, after V lost 6 bases and J lost 6 bases. This CDR3 reads CASSYRQGEDGYTF. In DNA, the CDR3 is TGTGCCAGTAGCTATCGACAGGGGGAGGATGGCTACACCTTC.

This clone appeared a few times. V gene TRBV5-6 combines with J gene TRBJ2-7, with D tentatively TRBD1 (6 bases). This CDR3 is 15 amino acids long. V shed 4 bases and J shed 4 bases, with 18 bases lying between them. The germline gives CDR1 SGHDT, CDR2 YYEEEE. The CDR3 DNA follows: TGTGCCAGCAGCCTACCAGGCGGACAGCCGTACGAGCAGTACTTC. Protein: CASSLPGGQPYEQYF.